These T cell receptor beta chains were read from a single sample in a study of OX40 agonist ivuxolimab in advanced cancers. Only in-frame clones appear in the TCRdb table, and some are missing; sequencing was by immunoSEQ multiplex PCR. Of around 54,000 clones listed, 90% to 95% are singletons. This sample comprised CD4+ or CD8+ T cells sorted from blood, obtained in a trial of the OX40 agonist ivuxolimab. The receptors were gathered from an adult with an advanced solid tumor such as melanoma, head and neck, liver or kidney cancer. Each CDR3 is given with its conserved first and last residue. A D gene is named only where the DNA matches it firmly. Clone size, where shown, is once, few, many, or a class for clones that have expanded.

clone size	J gene	D gene	V gene	CDR3 protein	CDR3 DNA
once	TRBJ2-1	-	TRBV27	CASSLSNGPYNEQFF	TGTGCCAGCAGTTTATCAAACGGCCCCTACAATGAGCAGTTCTTC
-	TRBJ2-7	-	TRBV10-3	CAISEWYAPSGPKSDEQYF	TGTGCCATCAGTGAGTGGTACGCCCCGAGCGGCCCAAAAAGCGACGAGCAGTACTTC
-	TRBJ1-4	-	TRBV7-9	CATGASNEKLFF	TGTGCCACCGGGGCGTCTAATGAAAAACTGTTTTTT
-	TRBJ2-7	TRBD2	TRBV7-3	CASSLLAGNEQYF	TGTGCCAGCAGCTTACTAGCGGGGAACGAGCAGTACTTC
-	TRBJ1-6	-	TRBV27	CASSFGTYNSPLHF	TGTGCCAGCAGTTTCGGTACTTATAATTCACCCCTCCACTTT
once	TRBJ2-1	TRBD2	TRBV9	CASSVSGRPTNEQFF	TGTGCCAGCAGCGTCTCCGGGAGGCCAACCAATGAGCAGTTCTTC
once	TRBJ2-7	TRBD2	TRBV19	CASSIDSGRAVYEQYF	TGTGCCAGTAGTATAGACAGCGGGAGGGCCGTCTACGAGCAGTACTTC
-	TRBJ2-1	TRBD2	TRBV2	CASSDVLVGGYNEQFF	TGTGCCAGCAGTGATGTTCTAGTGGGAGGGTACAATGAGCAGTTCTTC
-	TRBJ2-7	TRBD1	TRBV19	CASSIGTGEAYEQYF	TGTGCCAGTAGTATCGGGACAGGGGAGGCCTACGAGCAGTACTTC
-	TRBJ2-5	TRBD2	TRBV7-2	CASSLVPSTSGLQETQYF	TGTGCCAGCAGCTTAGTACCCAGCACTAGCGGGCTCCAAGAGACCCAGTACTTC
-	TRBJ2-1	TRBD2	TRBV13	CASSWGLAGVYNEQFF	TGTGCCAGCAGCTGGGGACTAGCGGGAGTGTACAATGAGCAGTTCTTC
-	TRBJ2-1	-	TRBV19	CASSIDQLADYNEQFF	TGTGCCAGTAGTATAGATCAACTAGCCGATTACAATGAGCAGTTCTTC
-	TRBJ1-3	-	TRBV28	CASSDQLGLHSGNTIYF	TGTGCCAGCAGTGATCAATTAGGACTGCACTCTGGAAACACCATATATTTT
-	TRBJ1-5	-	TRBV7-9	CASSLGVQTGTNQPQHF	TGTGCCAGCAGCTTAGGGGTTCAGACCGGGACGAATCAGCCCCAGCATTTT
-	TRBJ2-1	-	TRBV29-1	CSVPGAVEQFF	TGCAGCGTACCAGGGGCGGTTGAGCAGTTCTTC
-	TRBJ2-1	-	TRBV28	CASSSPGREQFF	TGTGCCAGCAGTTCACCGGGCCGTGAGCAGTTCTTC
once	TRBJ1-1	TRBD1	TRBV19	CATQIGTGGWTEAFF	TGTGCCACTCAGATTGGGACAGGGGGCTGGACTGAAGCTTTCTTT
-	TRBJ2-7	-	TRBV11-2	CASSLTGTAGYEQYF	TGTGCCAGCAGCTTAACCGGGACGGCGGGGTACGAGCAGTACTTC
-	TRBJ2-7	TRBD1	TRBV5-8	CASSLGDRAEYEQYF	TGTGCCAGCAGCTTGGGGGACAGGGCCGAATACGAGCAGTACTTC
once	TRBJ2-5	-	TRBV27	CASSFRGGVGLRSTQYF	TGTGCCAGCAGTTTCCGAGGAGGAGTGGGGCTCAGGTCGACCCAGTACTTC
-	TRBJ2-7	-	TRBV9	CASSVAAGTSYEQYF	TGTGCCAGCAGCGTAGCGGCAGGGACCTCCTACGAGCAGTACTTC
-	TRBJ2-3	-	TRBV7-2	CASSLELVWGDDTDTQYF	TGTGCCAGCAGCTTAGAGTTGGTCTGGGGGGATGACACAGATACGCAGTATTTT
-	TRBJ2-1	TRBD2	TRBV5-6	CASSLELAPYNEQFF	TGTGCCAGCAGCTTGGAACTAGCGCCCTACAATGAGCAGTTCTTC
-	TRBJ2-7	TRBD2	TRBV11-2	CASSLGLAVGEQYF	TGTGCCAGCAGCCTGGGACTAGCGGTAGGCGAGCAGTACTTC
-	TRBJ2-7	-	TRBV27	CASSLGLAYEQYF	TGTGCCAGCAGTTTAGGACTTGCCTACGAGCAGTACTTC
few	TRBJ2-1	-	TRBV6-1	CASSDWGDPYNEQFF	TGTGCCAGCAGTGATTGGGGGGACCCCTACAATGAGCAGTTCTTC
-	TRBJ2-7	-	TRBV5-1	CASSFRAGGYEQYF	TGCGCCAGCAGCTTCCGGGCAGGGGGGTACGAGCAGTACTTC
-	TRBJ2-4	-	TRBV9	CASSVGVANIQYF	TGTGCCAGCAGCGTAGGGGTAGCGAACATTCAGTACTTC
-	TRBJ2-5	-	TRBV7-2	CASSLGFRGGETQYF	TGTGCCAGCAGCTTAGGATTCAGGGGCGGAGAGACCCAGTACTTC
once	TRBJ2-7	-	TRBV2	CASRREDRNPYEQYF	TGTGCCAGCAGGCGGGAAGACAGGAATCCCTACGAGCAGTACTTC
-	TRBJ2-7	-	TRBV2	CASSEGRRELYEQYF	TGTGCCAGCAGTGAAGGACGGCGAGAGCTCTACGAGCAGTACTTC
-	TRBJ2-6	-	TRBV27	CASCRGSGANVLTF	TGTGCCAGCTGCAGGGGCTCTGGGGCCAACGTCCTGACTTTC
-	TRBJ1-5	-	TRBV19	CASSIVRVSELVGNQPQHF	TGTGCCAGTAGTATAGTAAGGGTAAGTGAGCTGGTAGGCAATCAGCCCCAGCATTTT
-	TRBJ2-3	-	TRBV19	CASTNWTASTDTQYF	TGTGCCAGTACCAATTGGACGGCTAGCACAGATACGCAGTATTTT
-	TRBJ2-1	TRBD2	TRBV5-1	CASSLWGQAGDRPDNEQFF	TGCGCCAGCAGCTTGTGGGGTCAGGCGGGGGATAGGCCCGACAATGAGCAGTTCTTC
-	TRBJ1-2	-	TRBV7-9	CASTQLRGVYYGYTF	TGTGCCAGCACACAGCTCCGGGGGGTATACTATGGCTACACCTTC
once	TRBJ2-3	-	TRBV4-3	CASSQDSGGKYIGTDTQYF	TGCGCCAGCAGCCAAGATTCTGGCGGGAAGTACATTGGCACAGATACGCAGTATTTT
-	TRBJ2-7	-	TRBV6-5	CASSRGENEQYF	TGTGCCAGCAGCCGCGGGGAGAACGAGCAGTACTTC
-	TRBJ1-1	-	TRBV27	CASSDLGGNPEAFF	TGTGCCAGCAGCGACCTTGGGGGAAATCCTGAAGCTTTCTTT
-	TRBJ2-7	-	TRBV7-9	CASSRPLPYEQYF	TGTGCCAGCAGCCGTCCTTTACCCTACGAGCAGTACTTC
-	TRBJ2-5	-	TRBV7-8	CASSSTEETQYF	TGTGCCAGCAGCTCCACCGAAGAGACCCAGTACTTC